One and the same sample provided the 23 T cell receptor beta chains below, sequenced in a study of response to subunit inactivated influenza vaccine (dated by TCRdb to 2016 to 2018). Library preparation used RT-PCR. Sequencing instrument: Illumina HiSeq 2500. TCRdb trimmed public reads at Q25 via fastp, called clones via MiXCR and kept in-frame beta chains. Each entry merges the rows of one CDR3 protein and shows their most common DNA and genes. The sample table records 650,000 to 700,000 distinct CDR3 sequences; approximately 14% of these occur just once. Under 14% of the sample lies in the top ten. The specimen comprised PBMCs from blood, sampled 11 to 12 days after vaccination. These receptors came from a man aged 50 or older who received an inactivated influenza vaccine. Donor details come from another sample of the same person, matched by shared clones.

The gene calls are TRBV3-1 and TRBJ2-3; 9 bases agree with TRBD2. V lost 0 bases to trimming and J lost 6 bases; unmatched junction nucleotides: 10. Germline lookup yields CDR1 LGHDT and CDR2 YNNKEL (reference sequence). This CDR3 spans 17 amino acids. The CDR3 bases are TGTGCCAGCAGCCAAGATGGCAGCCTAGCGGGGATCGATACGCAGTATTTT. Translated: CASSQDGSLAGIDTQYF.

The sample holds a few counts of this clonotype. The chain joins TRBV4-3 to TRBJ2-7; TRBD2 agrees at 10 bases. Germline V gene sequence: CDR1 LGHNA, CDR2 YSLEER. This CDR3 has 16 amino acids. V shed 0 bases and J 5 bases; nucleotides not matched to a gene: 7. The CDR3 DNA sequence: TGCGCCAGCAGCCAAGATCGAGCGGGAGGGATCGACGAGCAGTACTTC. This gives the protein CASSQDRAGGIDEQYF.

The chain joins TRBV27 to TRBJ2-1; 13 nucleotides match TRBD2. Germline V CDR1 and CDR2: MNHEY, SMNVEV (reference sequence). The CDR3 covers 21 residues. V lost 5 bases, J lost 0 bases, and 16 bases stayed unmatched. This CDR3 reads CASSLFTPGLAGPSSYNEQFF. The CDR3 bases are TGTGCCAGCAGTCTATTCACCCCGGGACTAGCGGGACCGAGCTCCTACAATGAGCAGTTCTTC.

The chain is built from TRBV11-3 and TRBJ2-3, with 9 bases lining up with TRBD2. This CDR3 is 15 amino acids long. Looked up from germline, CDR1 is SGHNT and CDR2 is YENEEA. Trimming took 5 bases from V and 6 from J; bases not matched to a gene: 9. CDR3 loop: CASSPGTSTMDTQYF. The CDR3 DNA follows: TGTGCCAGCAGCCCCGGGACTAGCACAATGGATACGCAGTATTTT.

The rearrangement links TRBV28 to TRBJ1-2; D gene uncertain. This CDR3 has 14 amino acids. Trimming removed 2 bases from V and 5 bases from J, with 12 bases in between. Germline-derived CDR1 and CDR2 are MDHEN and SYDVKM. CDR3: CASSLSTSWYGYTF. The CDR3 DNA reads TGTGCCAGCAGTTTAAGTACATCGTGGTATGGCTACACCTTC.

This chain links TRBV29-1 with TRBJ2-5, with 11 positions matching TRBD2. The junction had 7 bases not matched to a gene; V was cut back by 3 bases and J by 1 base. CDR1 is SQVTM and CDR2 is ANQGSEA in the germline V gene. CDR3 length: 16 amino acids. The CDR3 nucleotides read TGCAGCGTTGATTGGTTTACTAGCGGGAGCCAAGAGACCCAGTACTTC. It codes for CSVDWFTSGSQETQYF.

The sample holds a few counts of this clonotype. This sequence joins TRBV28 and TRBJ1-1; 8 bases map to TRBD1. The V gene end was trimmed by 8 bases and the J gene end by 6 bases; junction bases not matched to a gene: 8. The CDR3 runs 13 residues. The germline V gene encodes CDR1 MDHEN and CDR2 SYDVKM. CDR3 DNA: TGTGCCAGCGGGTTACCGGACAGGGCTGAAGCTTTCTTT. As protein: CASGLPDRAEAFF.

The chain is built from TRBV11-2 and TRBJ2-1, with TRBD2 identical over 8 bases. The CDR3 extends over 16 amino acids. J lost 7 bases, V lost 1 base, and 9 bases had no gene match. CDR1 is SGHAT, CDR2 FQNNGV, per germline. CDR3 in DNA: TGTGCCAGCAGCTTAGGACGGCGGGGGGAATATAATGAGCAGTTCTTC. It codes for CASSLGRRGEYNEQFF.

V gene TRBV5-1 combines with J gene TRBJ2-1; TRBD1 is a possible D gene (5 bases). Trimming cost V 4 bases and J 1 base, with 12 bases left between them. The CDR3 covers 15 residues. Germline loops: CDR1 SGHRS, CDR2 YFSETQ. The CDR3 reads CASSVDTDSYNEQFF. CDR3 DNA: TGCGCCAGCAGCGTGGACACCGATTCCTACAATGAGCAGTTCTTC. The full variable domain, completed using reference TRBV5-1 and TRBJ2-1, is KAGVTQTPRYLIKTRGQQVTLSCSPISGHRSVSWYQQTPGQGLQFLFEYFSETQRNKGNFPGRFSGRQFSNSRSEMNVSTLELGDSALYLCASSVDTDSYNEQFFGPGTRLTVL.

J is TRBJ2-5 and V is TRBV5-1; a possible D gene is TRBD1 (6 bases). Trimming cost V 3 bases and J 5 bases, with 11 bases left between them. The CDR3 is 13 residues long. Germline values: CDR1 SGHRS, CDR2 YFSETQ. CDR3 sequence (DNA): TGCGCCAGCAGCTCCACAGGGTTGGAGACCCAGTACTTC. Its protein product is CASSSTGLETQYF.

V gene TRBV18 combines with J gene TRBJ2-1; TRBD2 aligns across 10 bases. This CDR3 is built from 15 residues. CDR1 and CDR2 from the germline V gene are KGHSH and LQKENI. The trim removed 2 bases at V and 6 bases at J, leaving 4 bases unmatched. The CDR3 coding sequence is TGTGCCAGCTCACCATTGCTAGCGGGAGTCAATGAGCAGTTCTTC. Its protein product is CASSPLLAGVNEQFF. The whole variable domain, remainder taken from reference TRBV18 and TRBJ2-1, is NAGVMQNPRHLVRRRGQEARLRCSPMKGHSHVYWYRQLPEEGLKFMVYLQKENIIDESGMPKERFSAEFPKEGPSILRIQQVVRGDSAAYFCASSPLLAGVNEQFFGPGTRLTVL.

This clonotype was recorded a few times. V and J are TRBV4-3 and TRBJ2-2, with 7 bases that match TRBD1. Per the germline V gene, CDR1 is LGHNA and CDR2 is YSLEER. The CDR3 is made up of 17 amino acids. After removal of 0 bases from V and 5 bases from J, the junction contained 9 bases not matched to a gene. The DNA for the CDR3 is TGCGCCAGCAGCCAAGAAACCGGGACAGTCATAACCGGGGAGCTGTTTTTT. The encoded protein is CASSQETGTVITGELFF.

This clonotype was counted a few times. The CDR3 loop reads CASSSAGTGFYEQYF. The CDR3 coding sequence is TGTGCCAGCAGCTCTGCCGGGACAGGGTTTTACGAGCAGTACTTC. The chain has TRBV11-3 and TRBJ2-7, with 9 bases that match TRBD1. V dropped 4 bases and J dropped 4; count of bases not matched to a gene: 8. Germline V CDR1 and CDR2: SGHNT, YENEEA. The CDR3 is 15 residues long.

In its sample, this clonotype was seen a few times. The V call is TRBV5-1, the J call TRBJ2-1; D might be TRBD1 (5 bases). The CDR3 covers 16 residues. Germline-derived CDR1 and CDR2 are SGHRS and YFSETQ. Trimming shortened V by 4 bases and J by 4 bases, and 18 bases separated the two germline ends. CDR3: CASSIGHNGVYNEQFF. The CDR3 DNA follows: TGCGCCAGCAGCATTGGACACAATGGGGTGTACAATGAGCAGTTCTTC.

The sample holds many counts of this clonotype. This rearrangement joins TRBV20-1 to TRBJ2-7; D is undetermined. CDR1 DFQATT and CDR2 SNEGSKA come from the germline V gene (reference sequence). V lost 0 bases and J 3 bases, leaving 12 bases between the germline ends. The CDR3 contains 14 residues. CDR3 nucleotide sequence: TGCAGTGCTAGAGATCTCCGTGGCCTCTACGAGCAGTACTTC. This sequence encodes CSARDLRGLYEQYF.

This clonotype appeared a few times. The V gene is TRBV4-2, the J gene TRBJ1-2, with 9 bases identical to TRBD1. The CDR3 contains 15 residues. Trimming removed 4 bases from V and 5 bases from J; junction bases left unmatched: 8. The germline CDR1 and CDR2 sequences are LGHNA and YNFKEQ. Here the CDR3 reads CASSLRSTGGYGYTF. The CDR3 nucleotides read TGTGCCAGCAGCCTCCGCTCGACAGGGGGTTATGGCTACACCTTC.

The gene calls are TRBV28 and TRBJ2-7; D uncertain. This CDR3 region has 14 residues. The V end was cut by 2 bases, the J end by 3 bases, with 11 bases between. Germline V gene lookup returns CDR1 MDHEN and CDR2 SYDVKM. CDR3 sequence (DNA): TGTGCCAGCAGTTTACCGCGAACAGACTACGAGCAGTACTTC. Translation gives CASSLPRTDYEQYF.

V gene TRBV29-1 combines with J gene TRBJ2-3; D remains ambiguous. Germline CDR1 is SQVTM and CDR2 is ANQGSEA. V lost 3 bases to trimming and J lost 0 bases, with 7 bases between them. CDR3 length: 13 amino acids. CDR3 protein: CSVDGGSTDTQYF. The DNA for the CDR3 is TGCAGCGTTGACGGCGGTAGCACAGATACGCAGTATTTT.

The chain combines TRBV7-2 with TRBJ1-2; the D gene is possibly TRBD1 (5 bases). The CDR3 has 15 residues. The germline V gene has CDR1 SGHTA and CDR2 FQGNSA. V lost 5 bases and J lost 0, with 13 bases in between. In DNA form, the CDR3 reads TGTGCCAGCAGCCCACAGGTCACAGCTAACTATGGCTACACCTTC. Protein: CASSPQVTANYGYTF.

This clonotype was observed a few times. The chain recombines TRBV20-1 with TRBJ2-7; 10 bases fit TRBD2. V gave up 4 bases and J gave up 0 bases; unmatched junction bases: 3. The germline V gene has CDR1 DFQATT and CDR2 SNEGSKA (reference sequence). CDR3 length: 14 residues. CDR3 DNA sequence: TGCAGTGCTACTAGCGGGAGCGGCTCCTACGAGCAGTACTTC. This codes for CSATSGSGSYEQYF.

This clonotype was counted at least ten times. The CDR3 region has the DNA TGTGCCAGCAGCTTACCCGGGGAGCTGTTTTTT. It specifies CASSLPGELFF. This chain links TRBV7-9 with TRBJ2-2; D not certain. The CDR3 contains 11 residues. V lost 2 bases and J lost 6, with 1 base in between. Per the germline V gene, CDR1 is SEHNR and CDR2 is FQNEAQ (reference sequence). The full variable domain, rest sourced from reference TRBV7-9 and TRBJ2-2, is DTGVSQNPRHKITKRGQNVTFRCDPISEHNRLYWYRQTLGQGPEFLTYFQNEAQLEKSRLLSDRFSAERPKGSFSTLEIQRTEQGDSAMYLCASSLPGELFFGEGSRLTVL.

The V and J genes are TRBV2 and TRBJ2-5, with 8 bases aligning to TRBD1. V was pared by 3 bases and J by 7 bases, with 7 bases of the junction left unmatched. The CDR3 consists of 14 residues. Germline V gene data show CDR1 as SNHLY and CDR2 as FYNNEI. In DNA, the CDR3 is TGTGCCAGCAGTGACGGACAGGGATCGGTGACCCAGTACTTC. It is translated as CASSDGQGSVTQYF.

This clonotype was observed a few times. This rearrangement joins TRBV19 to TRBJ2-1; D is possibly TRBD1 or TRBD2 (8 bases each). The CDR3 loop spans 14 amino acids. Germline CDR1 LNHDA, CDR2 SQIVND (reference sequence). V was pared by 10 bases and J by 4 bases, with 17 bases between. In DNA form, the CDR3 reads TGTGCCACGCGGGAGGACAGGGCTTACAATGAGCAGTTCTTC. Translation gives CATREDRAYNEQFF.